This passage covers 30 T cell receptor beta chains from one sample sequenced in a study of identical twins. TCRdb recomputed calls from the 5' RACE reads with MiXCR, one row per CDR3 protein. Of around 220,000 distinct CDR3 sequences listed, roughly a tenth are singletons. What was sequenced was memory T cells sorted from blood. Receptors originate from a man aged 45-65 years in good health.

A few counts support this clonotype. This sequence joins TRBV3-1 and TRBJ1-2; D unresolved. The CDR3 contains 13 residues. Trimming removed 0 bases from V and 8 bases from J, with 10 bases in between. Germline-derived CDR1 and CDR2 are LGHDT and YNNKEL (reference sequence). The CDR3 bases are TGTGCCAGCAGCCAAGATGGGAGGAAAGGCTACACCTTC. It specifies CASSQDGRKGYTF.

This clonotype came up many times. The J gene is TRBJ1-1, the V gene TRBV20-1; D is undetermined. The CDR3 consists of 15 residues. The V end lost 0 bases, the J end lost 8 bases, and 19 bases lay between the germline ends. Germline loops: CDR1 DFQATT, CDR2 SNEGSKA (reference sequence). CDR3 nucleotide sequence: TGCAGTGCTAGAGATTCGCAGAGTCCCCGGATGGAAGCTTTCTTT. This codes for CSARDSQSPRMEAFF.

This clonotype has more than one count but fewer than ten. This chain connects TRBV2 to TRBJ2-1; 9 nucleotides align to TRBD1. Germline V gene sequence: CDR1 SNHLY, CDR2 FYNNEI. Trimming took 8 bases from V and 7 from J; bases not matched to a gene: 6. This CDR3 region has 13 residues. The CDR3 region has the DNA TGTGCCAGCCTAGGACAGGGGCGGAATGAGCAGTTCTTC. This translates into CASLGQGRNEQFF.

This clonotype was recorded many times. The chain uses TRBV11-1 and TRBJ1-1; TRBD1 matches at 8 bases. CDR1 is SGHAT, CDR2 FQDESV, per germline (reference sequence). The CDR3 runs to 14 residues. Germline trimming cut 5 bases from V and 3 bases from J; bases unmatched to any gene: 5. The CDR3 region is CASSPRQGYTEAFF. As DNA, the CDR3 is TGTGCCAGCAGCCCTCGACAGGGGTACACTGAAGCTTTCTTT.

Only a few counts were recorded for this clonotype. This chain links TRBV20-1 with TRBJ2-4; a possible D gene is TRBD1 (6 bases). V lost 5 bases and J 0 bases, leaving 11 bases between the germline ends. Germline values: CDR1 DFQATT, CDR2 SNEGSKA (reference sequence). The CDR3 runs 14 residues. The CDR3 region has the DNA TGCAGTGCTGGGACACCACTAGCCAAAAACATTCAGTACTTC. It encodes CSAGTPLAKNIQYF.

There are a few counts of this clonotype. The rearrangement links TRBV5-1 to TRBJ2-1; D gene unclear. The germline V and J ends were trimmed by 1 base and 9 bases, with 17 bases remaining between them. CDR3 length equals 15 residues. Per germline, CDR1 SGHRS and CDR2 YFSETQ. The CDR3 sequence: CASSLRQDAGGEQFF. The DNA of the CDR3 is TGCGCCAGCAGCTTGAGGCAGGATGCAGGCGGTGAGCAGTTCTTC. Complete variable domain (other parts from reference TRBV5-1 and TRBJ2-1): KAGVTQTPRYLIKTRGQQVTLSCSPISGHRSVSWYQQTPGQGLQFLFEYFSETQRNKGNFPGRFSGRQFSNSRSEMNVSTLELGDSALYLCASSLRQDAGGEQFFGPGTRLTVL.

The V gene is TRBV28, the J gene TRBJ2-5; D gene uncertain. Deletions cut 5 bases from V and 7 bases from J, with 20 bases between. The CDR3 has 15 residues. Germline lookup yields CDR1 MDHEN and CDR2 SYDVKM. This CDR3 is CASSPGWGSRGTQYF. As DNA, the CDR3 is TGTGCCAGCAGTCCCGGGTGGGGATCTCGAGGGACCCAGTACTTC.

This clonotype was detected many times. V and J are TRBV2 and TRBJ2-2; 8 nucleotides agree with TRBD2. The CDR3 consists of 17 residues. With V trimmed by 7 bases and J by 2 bases, 12 bases remained unmatched. Germline-derived CDR1 and CDR2 are SNHLY and FYNNEI. The CDR3 DNA reads TGTGCCAGCAAATATCGCGGGGGGTACGGAAACACCGGGGAGCTGTTTTTT. Residues: CASKYRGGYGNTGELFF.

This clonotype was observed a few times. The gene calls are TRBV18 and TRBJ2-5; the match to TRBD1 covers 8 bases. CDR3 length: 16 amino acids. V dropped 1 base and J dropped 5; count of bases not matched to a gene: 9. Per germline, CDR1 KGHSH and CDR2 LQKENI. For the CDR3, the DNA is TGTGCCAGCTCACCACGTCCTGGACAGGGTGATGAGACCCAGTACTTC. Amino acids: CASSPRPGQGDETQYF.

The J gene is TRBJ1-5, the V gene TRBV20-1, with 9 positions matching TRBD1. Germline V lookup: CDR1 DFQATT, CDR2 SNEGSKA (reference sequence). The V gene end was trimmed by 6 bases and the J gene end by 5 bases; junction bases not matched to a gene: 5. The CDR3 extends over 13 amino acids. This CDR3 reads CSAGTGNDQPQHF. As DNA, the CDR3 is TGCAGTGCGGGGACAGGGAACGATCAGCCCCAGCATTTT.

The CDR3 loop is CASSSSGLMNTEAFF. The CDR3, as DNA: TGTGCCAGCAGCTCCTCTGGACTGATGAACACTGAAGCTTTCTTT. This chain uses TRBV5-6 with TRBJ1-1; D gene ambiguous. V lost 3 bases and J lost 0, with 12 bases in between. The germline V gene has CDR1 SGHDT and CDR2 YYEEEE. The CDR3 contains 15 residues.

This clonotype occurred many times. The chain is built from TRBV10-3 and TRBJ2-2, with 9 bases lining up with TRBD1. This CDR3 contains 16 residues. CDR1 and CDR2 (germline): ENHRY, SYGVKD. The junction had 7 bases not matched to a gene; V was cut back by 2 bases and J by 6 bases. The CDR3 DNA is TGTGCCATCAGTGAGACAGGGGGCGTTCGAGCCGGGGAGCTGTTTTTT. Translated, it gives CAISETGGVRAGELFF.

This sequence joins TRBV3-1 and TRBJ1-1; no firm D call. There are 11 residues in the CDR3. Trimming removed 3 bases from V and 11 bases from J, with 10 bases in between. Germline loops: CDR1 LGHDT, CDR2 YNNKEL (reference sequence). CDR3 sequence (DNA): TGTGCCAGCAGCCATCAGACAAGGGCTTTCTTT. It is translated as CASSHQTRAFF.

This clonotype was counted ten times or more. The chain is built from TRBV20-1 and TRBJ2-3; 8 positions match TRBD2. Trimming cost V 2 bases and J 3 bases; bases outside gene matches: 4. Germline lookup yields CDR1 DFQATT and CDR2 SNEGSKA (reference sequence). The CDR3 is 14 residues long. In DNA, the CDR3 is TGCAGTGCTAGACGACCGGGAGGGACAGATACGCAGTATTTT. It translates to CSARRPGGTDTQYF.

At least ten counts were recorded for this clonotype. The chain employs TRBV7-2 and TRBJ2-7; D perhaps matches TRBD1 (5 bases). The CDR3 loop spans 13 amino acids. V lost 2 bases and J 5 bases, leaving 10 bases between the germline ends. The germline CDR1 and CDR2 sequences are SGHTA and FQGNSA. The CDR3 here is CASSLLGVNEQYF. For the CDR3, the DNA is TGTGCCAGCAGCTTATTAGGGGTGAACGAGCAGTACTTC.

In its sample, this clonotype was seen many times. The V gene is TRBV12-3 or TRBV12-4, the J gene TRBJ2-1; 11 positions match TRBD2. The length of the CDR3 is 15 residues. V trimming: 6 bases; J trimming: 6 bases; junction bases outside the gene matches: 7. The CDR3 DNA reads as TGTGCCAGCAGCAATCTAGCGGGGGGTAGCAATGAGCAGTTCTTC. Its protein product is CASSNLAGGSNEQFF.

The chain carries TRBV7-2 and TRBJ2-7, with no clear D. This CDR3 contains 13 residues. Looked up from germline, CDR1 is SGHTA and CDR2 is FQGNSA. Trimming cost V 0 bases and J 3 bases, with 6 bases left between them. This chain's CDR3 is CASSLARFYEQYF. The CDR3 DNA reads as TGTGCCAGCAGCTTAGCACGGTTCTACGAGCAGTACTTC.

This clonotype appeared a few times. The V and J genes are TRBV9 and TRBJ2-3; D not certain. Trimming took 0 bases from V and 1 from J, leaving 9 bases between them. Looked up from germline, CDR1 is SGDLS and CDR2 is YYNGEE. This CDR3 spans 15 amino acids. In DNA form, the CDR3 reads TGTGCCAGCAGCGTAGGAGCTAGTCGCACAGATACGCAGTATTTT. Encoded protein: CASSVGASRTDTQYF.

This clonotype turned up a few times. Because the CDR3's place on the DNA is in doubt, the DNA is left out and the CDR3 is given as listed by TCRdb. The chain is built from TRBV10-3 and TRBJ2-2; the table's D call TRBD1 went unverified against the DNA. The germline CDR1 and CDR2 sequences are ENHRY and SYGVKD. The CDR3 length is 15 residues, termini included. CDR3 amino acids: CATRGGARTPGSCFF.

In this sample, this clonotype turned up a few times. The gene calls are TRBV4-2 and TRBJ2-7, with 8 bases that match TRBD2. This CDR3 has 15 residues. V trimming: 0 bases; J trimming: 6 bases; junction bases outside the gene matches: 7. Germline CDR1 LGHNA, CDR2 YNFKEQ. For the CDR3, the DNA is TGTGCCAGCAGCCAAGATCAACGGACTAGCAGCGAGCAGTACTTC. Its translation is CASSQDQRTSSEQYF.

This clonotype occurred many times. The rearrangement joins TRBV11-2 to TRBJ2-1; D remains ambiguous. This CDR3 has 17 residues. Trimming removed 1 base from V and 2 bases from J, with 15 bases in between. Germline V gene data show CDR1 as SGHAT and CDR2 as FQNNGV. Here the CDR3 reads CASSLGYLEFTYNEQFF. The CDR3 nucleotides are TGTGCCAGCAGCTTAGGGTACCTCGAGTTCACCTACAATGAGCAGTTCTTC.

The genes are TRBV28 and TRBJ2-7, with D perhaps TRBD1 (5 bases). CDR3 length: 15 amino acids. Looked up from germline, CDR1 is MDHEN and CDR2 is SYDVKM. V was shortened by 0 bases and J by 2 bases, with 11 bases between the two germline ends. The CDR3: CASSLWDTNPYEQYF. Written as DNA, the CDR3 is TGTGCCAGCAGTTTATGGGACACCAATCCCTACGAGCAGTACTTC.

The table lists this clonotype with many counts. The chain combines TRBV11-1 with TRBJ2-2; D remains ambiguous. The length of the CDR3 is 18 residues. CDR1 and CDR2 (germline): SGHAT, FQDESV (reference sequence). Trimming removed 0 bases from V and 6 bases from J, with 20 bases in between. This CDR3 reads CASSLAQIWDLTAGELFF. For the CDR3, the DNA is TGTGCCAGCAGCTTAGCGCAGATATGGGATCTCACAGCCGGGGAGCTGTTTTTT.

This clonotype was counted at least ten times. This rearrangement joins TRBV12-3 or TRBV12-4 to TRBJ2-1, with D hard to call. Trimming removed 4 bases from V and 6 bases from J, with 4 bases in between. The CDR3 is 11 residues long. The chain's CDR3 is CASSSPNEQFF. The CDR3 region has the DNA TGTGCCAGCAGTTCCCCCAATGAGCAGTTCTTC.

The chain couples TRBV7-8 to TRBJ2-1; 15 positions agree with TRBD2. Per germline, CDR1 SGHVS and CDR2 FQNEAQ. V lost 5 bases and J lost 8; bases outside the gene matches: 7. This CDR3 comprises 16 residues. The CDR3 nucleotides are TGTGCCAGCAGCGAGGGACTAGCGGGGGGCCTCTATGAGCAGTTCTTC. Residues: CASSEGLAGGLYEQFF.

This clonotype was counted many times. V is TRBV11-2 and J is TRBJ2-1; 9 bases are shared with TRBD1. CDR3 length equals 14 residues. V shed 1 base, J shed 7 bases, and the junction held 2 bases outside the gene matches. From germline, CDR1 is SGHAT and CDR2 FQNNGV. CDR3 sequence: CASSLGTGVNEQFF. The CDR3, as DNA: TGTGCCAGCAGCTTAGGGACAGGGGTAAATGAGCAGTTCTTC.

In this sample, this clonotype turned up many times. The chain couples TRBV27 to TRBJ2-2; D is undetermined. Germline V gene lookup returns CDR1 MNHEY and CDR2 SMNVEV (reference sequence). This CDR3 spans 15 amino acids. V was cut by 2 bases and J by 6 bases, with 13 bases left in between. Here the CDR3 reads CASSLDGPRSGELFF. DNA of the CDR3: TGTGCCAGCAGTTTAGACGGCCCGCGGTCCGGGGAGCTGTTTTTT.

This clonotype has at least ten counts. This chain uses TRBV7-3 with TRBJ2-3; 10 bases are shared with TRBD2. Germline loops: CDR1 SGHTA, CDR2 FQGTGA. The J segment lost 5 bases and the V segment lost 6 bases, leaving 8 bases of the junction unmatched. This CDR3 contains 15 residues. The CDR3 DNA follows: TGTGCCAGCAGTTACGGGACTAGCGTGTTAGATACGCAGTATTTT. Residues: CASSYGTSVLDTQYF.

This chain uses TRBV14 with TRBJ2-5, with 9 positions matching TRBD2. The V gene's germline CDR1 is SGHDN and CDR2 FVKESK. Trimming took 1 base from V and 6 from J; bases not matched to a gene: 6. The CDR3 is 15 residues long. The DNA of the CDR3 is TGTGCCAGCAGCCAAGTTGCGGGAGGGCCAAAGACCCAGTACTTC. It encodes CASSQVAGGPKTQYF. Filled out from reference TRBV14 and TRBJ2-5, the complete variable domain reads EAGVTQFPSHSVIEKGQTVTLRCDPISGHDNLYWYRRVMGKEIKFLLHFVKESKQDESGMPNNRFLAERTGGTYSTLKVQPAELEDSGVYFCASSQVAGGPKTQYFGPGTRLLVL.

This clonotype was counted ten times or more. The chain joins TRBV5-5 to TRBJ2-7; TRBD2 matches 9 bases. With V trimmed by 4 bases and J by 4 bases, 12 bases remained unmatched. This CDR3 has 16 residues. Germline V gene lookup returns CDR1 SGHKS and CDR2 YYEKEE (reference sequence). This chain's CDR3 is CASSGLGAGGWYEQYF. The CDR3 DNA reads as TGTGCCAGCAGCGGTTTGGGAGCGGGAGGTTGGTACGAGCAGTACTTC.